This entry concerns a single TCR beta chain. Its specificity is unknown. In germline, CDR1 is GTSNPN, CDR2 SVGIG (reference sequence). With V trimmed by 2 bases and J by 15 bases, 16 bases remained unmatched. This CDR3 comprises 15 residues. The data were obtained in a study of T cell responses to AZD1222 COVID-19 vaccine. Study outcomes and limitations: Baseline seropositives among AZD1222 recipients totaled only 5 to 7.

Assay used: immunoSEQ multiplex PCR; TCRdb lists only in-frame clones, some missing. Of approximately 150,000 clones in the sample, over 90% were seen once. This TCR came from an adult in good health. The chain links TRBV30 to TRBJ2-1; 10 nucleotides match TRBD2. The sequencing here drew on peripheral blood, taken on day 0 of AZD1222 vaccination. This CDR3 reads CAWSKLAGERAVAFF. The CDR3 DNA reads TGTGCCTGGAGTAAGCTAGCGGGAGAACGGGCCGTGGCGTTCTTC.